What follows are 19 T cell receptor beta chains derived from one specimen sequenced in a study of neoadjuvant nivolumab and ipilimumab in lung cancer (TCRdb year 2020). Taken with the paper, the label for time point translates to: pretherapy, before neoadjuvant immune checkpoint inhibitors. The library was obtained by the immunoSEQ multiplex PCR assay. TCRdb took over this immuneACCESS table, retaining in-frame rearrangements with V and J assigned. Such tables are incomplete; in checked studies, under half of the missing clones stem from an unresolved V gene, and the remainder is unexplained. The sample data list tens of thousands of clones, and approximately 84% of these were observed just once. The top ten clonotypes cover roughly 6.1% of the sample. This specimen was peripheral blood, taken before neoadjuvant nivolumab, alone or with ipilimumab. Receptors originate from an adult with non-small cell lung cancer.

This chain connects TRBV15 to TRBJ1-3; D unresolved. The CDR3 totals 16 residues. Germline V gene data show CDR1 as LNHNV and CDR2 as YYDKDF (reference sequence). V lost 0 bases to trimming and J lost 4 bases, with 13 bases between them. The CDR3 DNA sequence: TGTGCCACCAGCAGAGATCCGACGGCTTTCGGAAACACCATATATTTT. Translating it yields CATSRDPTAFGNTIYF.

The chain is built from TRBV6-6 and TRBJ1-2; D not resolved. The CDR3 totals 14 residues. Germline lookup yields CDR1 MNHNY and CDR2 SVGAGI (reference sequence). V shed 0 bases and J shed 4 bases, with 9 bases lying between them. Written as DNA, the CDR3 is TGTGCCAGCAGTTACTCGAGGACCAGCTATGGCTACACCTTC. Its protein product is CASSYSRTSYGYTF.

This clone has just one count. This chain connects TRBV7-3 to TRBJ2-7; 7 bases are shared with TRBD1. After removal of 5 bases from V and 13 bases from J, the junction contained 14 bases not matched to a gene. The length of the CDR3 is 13 residues. Germline V lookup: CDR1 SGHTA, CDR2 FQGTGA. In DNA, the CDR3 is TGTGCCAGCAGCCCCCGCCAGGGACAGAGCTTCTACTTC. Its protein product is CASSPRQGQSFYF.

V gene TRBV7-2 combines with J gene TRBJ1-5; 7 nucleotides agree with TRBD1. CDR1 is SGHTA, CDR2 FQGNSA, per germline. J was trimmed by 7 bases and V by 5 bases; bases with no gene match: 8. The CDR3 has 14 residues. CDR3 protein: CASSGQGQLQPQHF. In DNA, the CDR3 is TGTGCCAGCAGCGGCCAGGGACAGCTACAGCCCCAGCATTTT.

V gene TRBV10-3 combines with J gene TRBJ2-3; D is unresolved. The CDR3 length is 14 residues. Germline CDR1 reads ENHRY; CDR2 reads SYGVKD. The V gene lost 3 bases and the J gene lost 0 bases, with 7 bases spanning the gap. The CDR3, as DNA: TGTGCCATCAGTGACGTAGTGAGCACAGATACGCAGTATTTT. This gives the protein CAISDVVSTDTQYF.

There are a few counts of this clone. The chain carries TRBV25-1 and TRBJ2-2; D is unclear. The length of the CDR3 is 13 residues. Germline-derived CDR1 and CDR2 are MGHDK and SYGVNS. Trimming shortened V by 6 bases and J by 6 bases, and 11 bases separated the two germline ends. CDR3 in DNA: TGTGCCAGCAGGGAAAGGTTGTCCGGGGAGCTGTTTTTT. Protein sequence: CASRERLSGELFF.

The V gene is TRBV25-1, the J gene TRBJ2-5; 10 bases are shared with TRBD2. Germline V lookup: CDR1 MGHDK, CDR2 SYGVNS. CDR3 length: 18 amino acids. The trim removed 3 bases at V and 2 bases at J, leaving 12 bases unmatched. The CDR3 spells CASSELRGALAGQETQYF. In DNA form, the CDR3 reads TGTGCCAGCAGTGAGCTTAGGGGGGCACTAGCGGGACAAGAGACCCAGTACTTC.

The rearrangement uses TRBV7-2 and TRBJ2-3; TRBD1 is a possible D gene (5 bases). The CDR3 spans 15 residues. Germline loops: CDR1 SGHTA, CDR2 FQGNSA. The V gene lost 1 base and the J gene lost 2 bases, with 10 bases spanning the gap. This chain's CDR3 is CASSLVGLTTDTQYF. CDR3 coding DNA: TGTGCCAGCAGCTTAGTGGGGCTTACCACAGATACGCAGTATTTT.

The rearrangement uses TRBV7-9 and TRBJ1-1, with a weak D call TRBD1 (6 bases). Per germline, CDR1 SEHNR and CDR2 FQNEAQ (reference sequence). CDR3 length: 14 amino acids. Trimming removed 5 bases from V and 5 bases from J, with 15 bases in between. The CDR3 nucleotides are TGTGCCAGCAGCCCCACCCGACAGGAAACTGAAGCTTTCTTT. It is translated as CASSPTRQETEAFF.

The genes are TRBV15 and TRBJ2-1; D is tentatively TRBD1 or TRBD2 (5 bases each). The CDR3 length is 16 residues. V was shortened by 3 bases and J by 4 bases, with 16 bases between the two germline ends. In germline, CDR1 is LNHNV, CDR2 YYDKDF (reference sequence). CDR3 DNA: TGTGCCACCAGCAGGGACCTCAAGGGGAGATACAATGAGCAGTTCTTC. Protein sequence: CATSRDLKGRYNEQFF.

This clone was found a few times. The chain is built from TRBV28 and TRBJ2-7, with 7 bases matching TRBD2. The CDR3 has 14 residues. The germline gives CDR1 MDHEN, CDR2 SYDVKM. Losses at the gene ends were 4 bases for V and 2 bases for J; bases not matched to a gene: 5. DNA of the CDR3: TGTGCCAGCAGTTCCGGGACTATTCCCTACGAGCAGTACTTC. Translation gives CASSSGTIPYEQYF.

The chain combines TRBV7-2 with TRBJ2-3, with 10 bases aligning to TRBD1. V was clipped by 2 bases and J by 0 bases; unmatched bases: 2. Germline V CDR1 and CDR2: SGHTA, FQGNSA. CDR3 length: 16 residues. CDR3 bases: TGTGCCAGCAGCTTACAGGGACAGGGGAGCACAGATACGCAGTATTTT. This encodes CASSLQGQGSTDTQYF.

The genes are TRBV15 and TRBJ2-1, with 8 bases aligning to TRBD1. Losses at the gene ends were 6 bases for V and 8 bases for J; bases not matched to a gene: 6. The CDR3 is made up of 13 amino acids. Germline loops: CDR1 LNHNV, CDR2 YYDKDF (reference sequence). The CDR3 here is CATREQGGDEQFF. The DNA for the CDR3 is TGTGCCACCAGGGAACAGGGGGGTGATGAGCAGTTCTTC.

V and J are TRBV13 and TRBJ2-7; 7 positions agree with TRBD1. V shed 5 bases, J shed 2 bases, and the junction held 9 bases outside the gene matches. This CDR3 region has 15 residues. Germline V gene lookup returns CDR1 PRHDT and CDR2 FYEKMQ (reference sequence). CDR3 coding DNA: TGTGCCAGCAGCCTACTGGGGCAGGGGGCCTACGAGCAGTACTTC. As protein: CASSLLGQGAYEQYF.

V is TRBV19 and J is TRBJ1-4; TRBD1 aligns across 10 bases. The V gene end was trimmed by 4 bases and the J gene end by 7 bases; junction bases not matched to a gene: 6. Germline-derived CDR1 and CDR2 are LNHDA and SQIVND (reference sequence). The CDR3 loop spans 15 amino acids. CDR3 in amino acids: CASSTRTGGGEKLFF. CDR3 nucleotides: TGTGCCAGTAGTACGCGGACAGGGGGTGGTGAAAAACTGTTTTTT.

This rearrangement joins TRBV7-2 to TRBJ1-2; D is possibly TRBD1 (6 bases). With 5 bases removed from V and 8 bases from J, the gap between germline ends came to 15 bases. Germline V lookup: CDR1 SGHTA, CDR2 FQGNSA. The CDR3 sequence is 13 residues long. The CDR3 is CASSPDRTRGYTF. As DNA, the CDR3 is TGTGCCAGCAGCCCAGACAGGACACGGGGCTACACCTTC.

The chain carries TRBV11-2 and TRBJ2-1; 7 bases are a match to TRBD2. This CDR3 is built from 14 residues. Germline CDR1 is SGHAT and CDR2 is FQNNGV. Losses at the gene ends were 8 bases for V and 5 bases for J; bases not matched to a gene: 9. The CDR3: CASEGLVWDNEQFF. DNA of the CDR3: TGTGCCAGCGAAGGACTAGTGTGGGACAATGAGCAGTTCTTC.

A few counts support this clone. J is TRBJ1-6 and V is TRBV11-2; tentatively, D is TRBD1 (6 bases). Germline loops: CDR1 SGHAT, CDR2 FQNNGV. Trimming took off 1 base at V and 6 bases at J, with 7 bases between the two ends. This CDR3 is 14 amino acids long. The CDR3 is CASSLAGANSPLHF. For the CDR3, the DNA is TGTGCCAGCAGCTTAGCAGGGGCTAATTCACCCCTCCACTTT.

J is TRBJ1-1 and V is TRBV7-2; D perhaps matches TRBD1 (5 bases). V was shortened by 3 bases and J by 4 bases, with 9 bases between the two germline ends. CDR3 length: 13 residues. The germline V gene encodes CDR1 SGHTA and CDR2 FQGNSA. The CDR3 DNA reads TGTGCCAGCAGCTTGGGGGAGGTCACTGAAGCTTTCTTT. Protein sequence: CASSLGEVTEAFF.